Listed here is a single TCR beta chain. This entry belongs to a study of blood T cell repertoires in COVID-19. Study-level background: Samples representing acute and convalescent COVID-19 were sourced from the United States, Italy and Spain. PBMCs, B-cell-depleted T cells, or T cells were the source of the cDNA or gDNA that made up the material.

Original handling: Nucleated cell number was recorded as an estimate derived from reference gene primer amplification. Clones were read by immunoSEQ multiplex PCR, and TCRdb kept only the in-frame ones, dropping some. V and J calls and clone size are given by that table; D and trimming were obtained from the DNA. The table records tens of thousands of clones, approximately 83% of them present only once. The V gene end was trimmed by 7 bases and the J gene end by 3 bases; junction bases not matched to a gene: 7. This CDR3 has 16 residues. The germline V gene has CDR1 SGDLS and CDR2 YYNGEE. The sample comprised peripheral blood. The J gene is TRBJ2-3, the V gene TRBV9; 14 nucleotides match TRBD2. This TCR came from a woman aged 55-69 years with acute or convalescent COVID-19. Here the CDR3 DNA reads TGTGCCAGCGCCCGGACTAGCGGGAGGAGAACAGATACGCAGTATTTT. This codes for CASARTSGRRTDTQYF.